What follows describes a single T cell receptor beta chain. TCRdb re-called the 5' RACE reads with MiXCR, one entry per CDR3 protein. The repertoire holds some 62,000 distinct CDR3 sequences, with 25% to 35% as singletons. V was trimmed by 3 bases and J by 0 bases, leaving 5 bases between them. This CDR3 comprises 13 residues. Looked up from germline, CDR1 is MNHNS and CDR2 is SASEGT. This receptor was obtained from a female donor with breast cancer. The chain joins TRBV6-1 to TRBJ1-1; D ambiguous. Sequencing was carried out using tumor-infiltrating naive CD4+ T cells sorted from the breast tumor. Subset defined: naive CD4+ T cells, CD4+CD45RA+CD25-. CDR3 sequence: CASSDRVNTEAFF. Here the CDR3 DNA reads TGTGCCAGCAGTGATAGGGTGAACACTGAAGCTTTCTTT.